Presented here are 28 T cell receptor beta chains from one specimen sequenced in a study of shared clonotypes between healthy human individuals. Profiled with immunoSEQ multiplex PCR; TCRdb holds only in-frame clones, not every one. The sample holds about 1.5 million clones, about 96% seen once. Input material: naive CD4+ T cells sorted from blood. Subset described: CD45RA+ positively selected. These receptors all come from a man between 25 and 39 years old in good health.

This sequence joins TRBV6-5 and TRBJ2-5; D perhaps matches TRBD1 (5 bases). The CDR3 is made up of 15 amino acids. The V and J ends lost 2 bases and 3 bases respectively, with 13 bases between them. Germline CDR1 and CDR2: MNHEY and SVGAGI. CDR3 residues: CASSYSSTAKETQYF. CDR3 DNA: TGTGCCAGCAGTTACAGTTCGACAGCAAAAGAGACCCAGTACTTC.

V is TRBV7-9 and J is TRBJ2-1, with 7 bases identical to TRBD2. The V segment lost 7 bases and the J segment 6 bases; nucleotides outside the gene matches: 6. The CDR3 extends over 13 amino acids. Germline V CDR1 and CDR2: SEHNR, FQNEAQ (reference sequence). DNA for the CDR3: TGTGCCAGCAAGGCGTGGGGGGGCAATGAGCAGTTCTTC. This gives the protein CASKAWGGNEQFF.

As for this clone: The same CDR3 is also encoded by other DNA sequences in this sample. The V call is TRBV11-2, the J call TRBJ2-5; 12 positions match TRBD2. The ends lost 1 base at V and 4 bases at J; junction bases unmatched: 7. This CDR3 is 17 amino acids long. Per the germline V gene, CDR1 is SGHAT and CDR2 is FQNNGV. CDR3 residues: CASSLGLAGGPGETQYF. In DNA form, the CDR3 reads TGTGCCAGCAGCTTAGGCCTAGCGGGAGGGCCAGGAGAGACCCAGTACTTC. The full variable domain, rest sourced from reference TRBV11-2 and TRBJ2-5, is EAGVAQSPRYKIIEKRQSVAFWCNPISGHATLYWYQQILGQGPKLLIQFQNNGVVDDSQLPKDRFSAERLKGVDSTLKIQPAKLEDSAVYLCASSLGLAGGPGETQYFGPGTRLLVL.

This clone was detected once. The rearrangement uses TRBV21-1 and TRBJ2-5. TRBV21-1 constitutes a pseudogene. There are 12 residues in the CDR3. CDR3 loop: CASKAKNKTQYF. In DNA form, the CDR3 reads TGTGCCAGCAAGGCGAAAAACAAGACCCAGTACTTC.

This chain connects TRBV27 to TRBJ2-2, with 12 nucleotides matching TRBD2. Germline CDR1 and CDR2: MNHEY and SMNVEV (reference sequence). The V gene end was trimmed by 8 bases and the J gene end by 2 bases; junction bases not matched to a gene: 18. This CDR3 is built from 20 residues. The CDR3 spells CASLPISRPGLAGNTGELFF. The CDR3 DNA follows: TGTGCCAGCCTGCCCATCTCTCGTCCGGGACTAGCGGGCAACACCGGGGAGCTGTTTTTT.

As for this clone: This sample includes further DNA sequences coding for the same CDR3. This chain links TRBV7-2 with TRBJ1-1; no definite D call. The CDR3 is made up of 12 amino acids. V was pared by 1 base and J by 2 bases, with 2 bases between. CDR1 is SGHTA and CDR2 is FQGNSA in the germline V gene. The CDR3 loop is CASSLVNTEAFF. The CDR3 region has the DNA TGTGCCAGCAGCTTAGTCAACACTGAAGCTTTCTTT.

This clone is a singleton in its sample. The V and J genes are TRBV6-6 and TRBJ2-1, with 11 bases fitting TRBD2. The CDR3 covers 15 residues. Trimming took 6 bases from V and 2 from J; bases not matched to a gene: 3. Germline V gene sequence: CDR1 MNHNY, CDR2 SVGAGI (reference sequence). Here the CDR3 reads CASSLGLAAYNEQFF. The CDR3 DNA follows: TGTGCCAGCAGCCTGGGACTAGCGGCCTACAATGAGCAGTTCTTC.

The chain links TRBV5-1 to TRBJ2-1; no reliable D call. CDR1 SGHRS and CDR2 YFSETQ come from the germline V gene. This CDR3 has 14 residues. The V gene lost 0 bases and the J gene lost 8 bases, with 12 bases spanning the gap. As DNA, the CDR3 is TGCGCCAGCAGCTTGGGGCAGCTTCTGGATGAGCAGTTCTTC. Protein: CASSLGQLLDEQFF.

The CDR3 bases are TGTGCCAGCAGTTTCCTAGCGGGAGAAGTCACAGATACGCAGTATTTT. This encodes CASSFLAGEVTDTQYF. The genes are TRBV19 and TRBJ2-3; TRBD2 matches 10 bases. Trimming cost V 9 bases and J 2 bases; bases outside gene matches: 11. The germline CDR1 and CDR2 sequences are LNHDA and SQIVND (reference sequence). The CDR3 has 16 residues.

The chain links TRBV19 to TRBJ2-7, with D uncertain. Deletions cut 7 bases from V and 3 bases from J, with 10 bases between. The CDR3 is made up of 12 amino acids. Germline V CDR1 and CDR2: LNHDA, SQIVND (reference sequence). CDR3 in DNA: TGTGCCAGTAAATCACCTAGCTACGAGCAGTACTTC. It specifies CASKSPSYEQYF.

The chain joins TRBV28 to TRBJ1-5; maybe TRBD1 (6 bases). CDR1 and CDR2 from the germline V gene are MDHEN and SYDVKM. The CDR3 length is 17 residues. The V end lost 8 bases, the J end lost 3 bases, and 23 bases lay between the germline ends. CDR3 sequence: CASRPSGGRRLNQPQHF. The CDR3 DNA is TGTGCCAGCCGGCCGTCCGGGGGGCGGAGGCTCAATCAGCCCCAGCATTTT.

A single count supports this clone. V and J are TRBV12-5 and TRBJ2-3; the D gene is possibly TRBD1 (6 bases). V lost 7 bases and J lost 0, with 14 bases in between. The CDR3 has 15 residues. Germline CDR1 is LGHNT and CDR2 is FRNRAP. The CDR3 protein is CASAPDSGSTDTQYF. CDR3 coding DNA: TGTGCTAGTGCCCCGGACAGTGGTAGCACAGATACGCAGTATTTT. Full variable domain (missing parts from reference TRBV12-5 and TRBJ2-3): DARVTQTPRHKVTEMGQEVTMRCQPILGHNTVFWYRQTMMQGLELLAYFRNRAPLDDSGMPKDRFSAEMPDATLATLKIQPSEPRDSAVYFCASAPDSGSTDTQYFGPGTRLTVL.

This clone was picked up a small number of times. Additional DNA sequences in this sample encode the identical CDR3. The J gene is TRBJ2-6, the V gene TRBV12-5, with D unclear. Trimming cost V 5 bases and J 0 bases, with 2 bases left between them. This CDR3 is 13 amino acids long. Per the germline V gene, CDR1 is LGHNT and CDR2 is FRNRAP. The CDR3 DNA follows: TGTGCTAGTGGTCCCTCTGGGGCCAACGTCCTGACTTTC. This translates into CASGPSGANVLTF. The full variable domain, in which reference TRBV12-5 and TRBJ2-6 provide the parts outside the CDR3, is DARVTQTPRHKVTEMGQEVTMRCQPILGHNTVFWYRQTMMQGLELLAYFRNRAPLDDSGMPKDRFSAEMPDATLATLKIQPSEPRDSAVYFCASGPSGANVLTFGAGSRLTVL.

CDR3 loop: CASSHEGGDTQYF. The CDR3, as DNA: TGCGCCAGCAGCCACGAAGGGGGTGATACGCAGTATTTT. The chain carries TRBV4-3 and TRBJ2-3, with D tentatively TRBD1 (6 bases). CDR1 is LGHNA and CDR2 is YSLEER in the germline V gene. The V end lost 3 bases, the J end lost 6 bases, and 10 bases lay between the germline ends. There are 13 residues in the CDR3.

V gene TRBV11-2 combines with J gene TRBJ1-4; no reliable D call. Germline V gene data show CDR1 as SGHAT and CDR2 as FQNNGV. The CDR3 covers 15 residues. Trimming shortened V by 5 bases and J by 0 bases, and 10 bases separated the two germline ends. The CDR3 protein is CASSDRQATNEKLFF. The DNA for the CDR3 is TGTGCCAGCAGCGACCGACAAGCAACTAATGAAAAACTGTTTTTT.

This sequence joins TRBV7-6 and TRBJ2-3, with a tentative D call TRBD2 (6 bases). This CDR3 is 16 amino acids long. V was trimmed by 1 base and J by 0 bases, leaving 11 bases between them. The germline gives CDR1 SGHVS, CDR2 FNYEAQ. CDR3 DNA: TGTGCCAGCAGCTTAGGTAGCGGAACTAGCACAGATACGCAGTATTTT. Translating gives CASSLGSGTSTDTQYF.

The chain is built from TRBV18 and TRBJ2-5; a weak D match, TRBD1 (6 bases). Trimming removed 3 bases at V and 2 bases at J, with 10 bases between. Germline V gene data show CDR1 as KGHSH and CDR2 as LQKENI. The CDR3 length is 14 residues. CDR3 nucleotides: TGTGCCAGCTCACCGGGACAAAAGCAAGAGACCCAGTACTTC. Its protein product is CASSPGQKQETQYF.

The rearrangement links TRBV29-1 to TRBJ2-5, with 7 positions matching TRBD1. This CDR3 comprises 17 residues. Losses at the gene ends were 3 bases for V and 5 bases for J; bases not matched to a gene: 18. Looked up from germline, CDR1 is SQVTM and CDR2 is ANQGSEA. For the CDR3, the DNA is TGCAGCGTTGAGGGACCTTTGCGAGGGGGCATTATCGAGACCCAGTACTTC. Translated, it gives CSVEGPLRGGIIETQYF.

CDR3 loop: CASMGRGNEKLFF. The CDR3 coding sequence is TGTGCCAGCATGGGGCGGGGTAATGAAAAACTGTTTTTT. The genes are TRBV5-6 and TRBJ1-4; a possible D gene is TRBD1 (5 bases). The CDR3 has 13 amino acids. The ends were cut back, 6 bases at V and 4 bases at J, with 10 bases in the middle. The germline V gene encodes CDR1 SGHDT and CDR2 YYEEEE.

The V gene is TRBV10-3, the J gene TRBJ1-5; no clear D. The CDR3 extends over 13 amino acids. Germline V gene sequence: CDR1 ENHRY, CDR2 SYGVKD. With 11 bases removed from V and 3 bases from J, the gap between germline ends came to 14 bases. The CDR3 DNA reads TGTGCCGTAAAGGGCCTCCCCAATCAGCCCCAGCATTTT. Translated: CAVKGLPNQPQHF.

The chain is built from TRBV5-1 and TRBJ2-2, with D tentatively TRBD1 (5 bases). Germline lookup yields CDR1 SGHRS and CDR2 YFSETQ. There are 14 residues in the CDR3. The V and J ends lost 4 bases and 5 bases respectively, with 12 bases between them. The CDR3 DNA sequence: TGCGCCAGCAGCCCGGACACCGCTACCGGGGAGCTGTTTTTT. Encoded protein: CASSPDTATGELFF.

This clone occurred once. This chain links TRBV27 with TRBJ1-4; a weak D match, TRBD1 (6 bases). Deletions cut 0 bases from V and 8 bases from J, with 13 bases between. The CDR3 has 15 residues. Germline values: CDR1 MNHEY, CDR2 SMNVEV (reference sequence). The CDR3 DNA sequence: TGTGCCAGCAGTTTATCGACAGGATTTCGAGAAAAACTGTTTTTT. Its translation is CASSLSTGFREKLFF. Drawing the rest from reference TRBV27 and TRBJ1-4, the complete variable domain is EAQVTQNPRYLITVTGKKLTVTCSQNMNHEYMSWYRQDPGLGLRQIYYSMNVEVTDKGDVPEGYKVSRKEKRNFPLILESPSPNQTSLYFCASSLSTGFREKLFFGSGTQLSVL.

The chain joins TRBV27 to TRBJ2-3; 10 positions agree with TRBD2. CDR3 length equals 17 residues. Looked up from germline, CDR1 is MNHEY and CDR2 is SMNVEV (reference sequence). The V gene end was trimmed by 5 bases and the J gene end by 2 bases; junction bases not matched to a gene: 10. The CDR3 nucleotides read TGTGCCAGCAGTAGTACTAGCGGGACGGGTCTCACAGATACGCAGTATTTT. Its translation is CASSSTSGTGLTDTQYF.

V and J are TRBV7-2 and TRBJ2-7; D may be TRBD2 (6 bases). V was trimmed by 1 base and J by 2 bases, leaving 12 bases between them. Germline assignment: CDR1 SGHTA and CDR2 FQGNSA. This CDR3 spans 15 amino acids. The DNA for the CDR3 is TGTGCCAGCAGCTTAGGGGGACTTTGGCCCTACGAGCAGTACTTC. Translating it yields CASSLGGLWPYEQYF.

The chain combines TRBV5-5 with TRBJ2-7; 12 nucleotides align to TRBD2. With V trimmed by 2 bases and J by 4 bases, 7 bases remained unmatched. Germline V gives CDR1 SGHKS, CDR2 YYEKEE (reference sequence). There are 16 residues in the CDR3. Written as DNA, the CDR3 is TGTGCCAGCAGCTTACGTCTGGGGACTAGCGGGTACGAGCAGTACTTC. Its protein product is CASSLRLGTSGYEQYF.

The gene calls are TRBV4-3 and TRBJ2-3; no clear D. The V and J ends lost 1 base and 2 bases respectively, with 7 bases between them. CDR1 is LGHNA, CDR2 YSLEER, per germline. The CDR3 consists of 14 residues. DNA of the CDR3: TGCGCCAGCAGCCAAGGGTCCACCACAGATACGCAGTATTTT. As protein: CASSQGSTTDTQYF.

CDR3 sequence: CAISRTVSGANVLTF. DNA for the CDR3: TGTGCCATCAGCCGGACAGTCTCTGGGGCCAACGTCCTGACTTTC. The V call is TRBV10-3, the J call TRBJ2-6, with D perhaps matching TRBD1 (6 bases). The length of the CDR3 is 15 residues. Germline V gene lookup returns CDR1 ENHRY and CDR2 SYGVKD. V dropped 6 bases and J dropped 0 bases, with 9 bases sitting between them.

The V and J genes are TRBV7-9 and TRBJ2-2; D possibly corresponds to TRBD1 (5 bases). V was cut by 1 base and J by 6 bases, with 21 bases left in between. CDR1 SEHNR and CDR2 FQNEAQ come from the germline V gene (reference sequence). The CDR3 sequence is 18 residues long. CDR3 bases: TGTGCCAGCAGCTTAGTCCCGCTGGGGCCAACCCAGGCCGGGGAGCTGTTTTTT. Translating gives CASSLVPLGPTQAGELFF.